These 27 T cell receptor beta chains share one sample of origin, sequenced in a study of T-cell memory formation after mild COVID-19. One entry per CDR3 protein results from TCRdb running MiXCR on the 5' RACE reads. In the table there are roughly 280,000 distinct CDR3 sequences, 7.5% to 9.5% of which are singletons. The sample comprised PBMCs or a T cell subset sorted from them (not recorded which). These receptors were collected from a young man who had mild COVID-19 (a few samples of this study predate the infection). Cell type and time point are not known.

The genes are TRBV7-2 and TRBJ1-1; possibly TRBD1 for D (5 bases). V dropped 5 bases and J dropped 7 bases, with 11 bases sitting between them. Germline V lookup: CDR1 SGHTA, CDR2 FQGNSA. CDR3 size: 12 residues. Here the CDR3 reads CASSDLRGEAFF. CDR3 bases: TGTGCCAGCAGCGACCTAAGGGGTGAAGCTTTCTTT. Filled out from reference TRBV7-2 and TRBJ1-1, the complete variable domain reads GAGVSQSPSNKVTEKGKDVELRCDPISGHTALYWYRQSLGQGLEFLIYFQGNSAPDKSGLPSDRFSAERTGGSVSTLTIQRTQQEDSAVYLCASSDLRGEAFFGQGTRLTVV.

The chain carries TRBV21-1 and TRBJ1-5; no check of the table's D call, TRBD1, against the DNA was made. TRBV21-1 is listed as a pseudogene. The CDR3 has 16 amino acids. As DNA, the CDR3 is TGTGCCAGCAGCACCCCCGGGACAGGGGGATATCAGCCCCAGCATTTT. It specifies CASSTPGTGGYQPQHF.

The table lists this clonotype with a few counts. CDR3 region: CASSQGNRDNEQFF. DNA for the CDR3: TGTGCCAGCAGCCAAGGAAATCGGGACAATGAGCAGTTCTTC. The chain is built from TRBV3-1 and TRBJ2-1; D not certain. CDR1 is LGHDT, CDR2 YNNKEL, per germline (reference sequence). Trimming stripped 1 base from V and 5 bases from J, with 9 bases between. This CDR3 has 14 residues.

This clonotype showed up just a few times. CDR3 amino acids: CASSVAEGRTGELFF. The CDR3 coding sequence is TGTGCCAGCAGCGTAGCGGAGGGTCGGACCGGGGAGCTGTTTTTT. The chain couples TRBV9 to TRBJ2-2; a possible D gene is TRBD2 (6 bases). The CDR3 loop spans 15 amino acids. Trimming took off 0 bases at V and 5 bases at J, with 11 bases between the two ends. The V gene's germline CDR1 is SGDLS and CDR2 YYNGEE.

This clonotype was observed at least ten times. The chain links TRBV7-2 to TRBJ2-1; 7 bases fit TRBD2. V lost 1 base and J lost 5; bases outside the gene matches: 11. Germline loops: CDR1 SGHTA, CDR2 FQGNSA. CDR3 length: 17 residues. The CDR3 reads CASSLGSRLAPDNEQFF. In DNA, the CDR3 is TGTGCCAGCAGCTTAGGATCGCGACTAGCCCCCGACAATGAGCAGTTCTTC.

This clonotype was recorded once. The chain links TRBV6-5 to TRBJ2-7, with D perhaps matching TRBD1 or TRBD2 (5 bases each). In germline, CDR1 is MNHEY, CDR2 SVGAGI. V lost 6 bases to trimming and J lost 5 bases, with 20 bases between them. The CDR3 has 15 residues. The CDR3 sequence: CASSPTGTNVNEQYF. For the CDR3, the DNA is TGTGCCAGCAGCCCCACCGGGACGAATGTAAACGAGCAGTACTTC.

This chain connects TRBV4-3 to TRBJ1-1; a weak D match, TRBD1 (6 bases). Trimming took 0 bases from V and 1 from J, leaving 9 bases between them. The CDR3 sequence is 15 residues long. CDR1 LGHNA and CDR2 YSLEER come from the germline V gene. CDR3 region: CASSQDTGQNTEAFF. The CDR3 region has the DNA TGCGCCAGCAGCCAAGATACGGGACAGAACACTGAAGCTTTCTTT.

This clonotype was observed many times. The chain is built from TRBV18 and TRBJ1-5; D gene unclear. The germline V gene encodes CDR1 KGHSH and CDR2 LQKENI. The CDR3 covers 16 residues. V gave up 5 bases and J gave up 2 bases, with 16 bases separating them. The CDR3 DNA reads as TGTGCCAGCTCAGAAACCGGGATGTCGGGCAATCAGCCCCAGCATTTT. Translating gives CASSETGMSGNQPQHF.

This clonotype was detected only a few times. The V and J genes are TRBV11-1 and TRBJ2-1, with D perhaps TRBD1 (5 bases). The ends were cut back, 6 bases at V and 0 bases at J, with 12 bases in the middle. Germline loops: CDR1 SGHAT, CDR2 FQDESV (reference sequence). CDR3 length: 15 amino acids. CDR3 amino acids: CASRWGYSSYNEQFF. The CDR3 DNA reads as TGTGCCAGCAGATGGGGCTACAGCTCCTACAATGAGCAGTTCTTC. The variable domain in full, completed from reference TRBV11-1 and TRBJ2-1, reads EAEVAQSPRYKITEKSQAVAFWCDPISGHATLYWYRQILGQGPELLVQFQDESVVDDSQLPKDRFSAERLKGVDSTLKIQPAELGDSAMYLCASRWGYSSYNEQFFGPGTRLTVL.

The chain combines TRBV28 with TRBJ1-5; tentatively, D is TRBD1 (6 bases). V was trimmed by 3 bases and J by 11 bases, leaving 20 bases between them. The CDR3 is made up of 15 amino acids. Germline V gives CDR1 MDHEN, CDR2 SYDVKM. CDR3 nucleotides: TGTGCCAGCAGTTTTTACGGGACCCCGGGGGCCTCCCAGCATTTT. Its translation is CASSFYGTPGASQHF. The full variable domain, in which reference TRBV28 and TRBJ1-5 provide the parts outside the CDR3, is DVKVTQSSRYLVKRTGEKVFLECVQDMDHENMFWYRQDPGLGLRLIYFSYDVKMKEKGDIPEGYSVSREKKERFSLILESASTNQTSMYLCASSFYGTPGASQHFGDGTRLSIL.

This clonotype was counted between two and nine times. The chain joins TRBV7-2 to TRBJ1-6; no clear D gene. Per the germline V gene, CDR1 is SGHTA and CDR2 is FQGNSA. The CDR3 length is 13 residues. Trimming stripped 1 base from V and 7 bases from J, with 5 bases between. CDR3 protein: CASSLGNNSPLHF. The DNA of the CDR3 is TGTGCCAGCAGCTTAGGCAACAATTCACCCCTCCACTTT.

This clonotype was counted a few times. This sequence joins TRBV18 and TRBJ2-3; D gene ambiguous. Germline lookup yields CDR1 KGHSH and CDR2 LQKENI. Trimming removed 4 bases at V and 0 bases at J, with 5 bases between. The CDR3 spans 13 residues. CDR3 nucleotide sequence: TGTGCCAGCTCACAGTCTAGCACAGATACGCAGTATTTT. It specifies CASSQSSTDTQYF.

This clonotype was observed many times. V gene TRBV28 combines with J gene TRBJ2-4, with D uncertain. CDR1 and CDR2 (germline): MDHEN, SYDVKM. The V end was cut by 5 bases, the J end by 1 base, with 12 bases between. CDR3 length equals 15 residues. CDR3 in amino acids: CASSPGTRAKNIQYF. Here the CDR3 DNA reads TGTGCCAGCAGTCCGGGTACGAGGGCCAAAAACATTCAGTACTTC.

This clonotype was detected a few times. The rearrangement uses TRBV7-9 and TRBJ1-1; D is unclear. The CDR3 totals 12 residues. Germline V lookup: CDR1 SEHNR, CDR2 FQNEAQ (reference sequence). V was pared by 8 bases and J by 0 bases, with 7 bases between. The DNA of the CDR3 is TGTGCCAGCGAATCTTTGAACACTGAAGCTTTCTTT. It encodes CASESLNTEAFF.

V usage is TRBV9 and J usage is TRBJ2-3, with 7 bases identical to TRBD2. CDR3 length equals 16 residues. Germline-derived CDR1 and CDR2 are SGDLS and YYNGEE. The junction had 9 bases not matched to a gene; V was cut back by 2 bases and J by 3 bases. CDR3 sequence reads: CASSVTSFGRTDTQYF. CDR3 in DNA: TGTGCCAGCAGCGTGACTAGCTTTGGGCGGACAGATACGCAGTATTTT.

V gene TRBV19 combines with J gene TRBJ2-7; 11 positions match TRBD1. The V gene's germline CDR1 is LNHDA and CDR2 SQIVND (reference sequence). The CDR3 consists of 11 residues. Trimming cost V 8 bases and J 7 bases; bases outside gene matches: 1. CDR3 bases: TGTGCCAGTGGGACAGGGGGAGAGCAGTACTTC. It translates to CASGTGGEQYF. The full variable domain, rest sourced from reference TRBV19 and TRBJ2-7, is DGGITQSPKYLFRKEGQNVTLSCEQNLNHDAMYWYRQDPGQGLRLIYYSQIVNDFQKGDIAEGYSVSREKKESFPLTVTSAQKNPTAFYLCASGTGGEQYFGPGTRLTVT.

This clonotype has only a few counts. The V gene is TRBV4-1, the J gene TRBJ1-1; a possible D gene is TRBD1 (5 bases). Germline CDR1 is MGHRA and CDR2 is YSYEKL. The CDR3 contains 15 residues. Trimming left V 4 bases short and J 4 bases short, with 16 bases between. The CDR3 DNA reads as TGCGCCAGCAGCCCTTGGGGCAGGGTGTTCACTGAAGCTTTCTTT. Protein sequence: CASSPWGRVFTEAFF.

This clonotype has ten or more counts. The genes are TRBV20-1 and TRBJ2-5, with D hard to call. Germline loops: CDR1 DFQATT, CDR2 SNEGSKA (reference sequence). There are 11 residues in the CDR3. The V end was cut by 3 bases, the J end by 2 bases, with 4 bases between. The CDR3 reads CSARSQETQYF. The CDR3 nucleotides are TGCAGTGCTAGGAGTCAAGAGACCCAGTACTTC.

The rearrangement uses TRBV4-2 and TRBJ1-1; 8 bases line up with TRBD1. CDR3 length: 17 residues. The V and J ends lost 1 base and 2 bases, in that order; junction bases with no gene match: 9. Germline V gene data show CDR1 as LGHNA and CDR2 as YNFKEQ. The chain's CDR3 is CASSQGDRRKENTEAFF. The CDR3 DNA sequence: TGTGCCAGCAGCCAAGGGGACAGGCGAAAAGAAAACACTGAAGCTTTCTTT.

The chain is built from TRBV2 and TRBJ2-3; D is unresolved. The CDR3 has 16 amino acids. Germline CDR1 SNHLY, CDR2 FYNNEI. V lost 1 base to trimming and J lost 4 bases, with 15 bases between them. This chain's CDR3 is CASSEESDKSPDTQYF. The CDR3 coding sequence is TGTGCCAGCAGTGAAGAAAGTGATAAGTCCCCAGATACGCAGTATTTT.

This clonotype has more than one count but fewer than ten. The chain joins TRBV7-9 to TRBJ2-5; D is ambiguous. Trimming took off 1 base at V and 0 bases at J, with 6 bases between the two ends. The germline V gene has CDR1 SEHNR and CDR2 FQNEAQ (reference sequence). CDR3 length: 14 amino acids. DNA for the CDR3: TGTGCCAGCAGCTTAGAACAGTACCAAGAGACCCAGTACTTC. This codes for CASSLEQYQETQYF.

V gene TRBV21-1 combines with J gene TRBJ2-2; the table's D call, TRBD1, was not checked against the DNA. TRBV21-1 is tagged as a pseudogene. This CDR3 is built from 18 residues. DNA of the CDR3: TGTGCCAGCAGCACCCTTCCAAGGGGTGGTATGTCCACCGGGGAGCTGTTTTTT. This codes for CASSTLPRGGMSTGELFF.

In this sample, this clonotype turned up a few times. This chain connects TRBV5-1 to TRBJ2-1, with 10 positions matching TRBD2. This CDR3 is built from 14 residues. The ends lost 4 bases at V and 5 bases at J; junction bases unmatched: 3. Germline CDR1 and CDR2: SGHRS and YFSETQ. The CDR3 sequence is CASSQGLAHNEQFF. CDR3 coding DNA: TGCGCCAGCAGCCAGGGACTAGCGCACAATGAGCAGTTCTTC.

This clonotype was detected only a few times. This sequence joins TRBV12-3 or TRBV12-4 and TRBJ2-4; D uncertain. The CDR3 has 13 amino acids. Trimming cost V 7 bases and J 1 base, with 8 bases left between them. CDR3 region: CASTFAAKNIQYF. The CDR3 coding sequence is TGTGCCAGCACCTTCGCGGCCAAAAACATTCAGTACTTC.

V is TRBV29-1 and J is TRBJ2-7; D is perhaps TRBD1 (6 bases). Trimming took 4 bases from V and 5 from J, leaving 12 bases between them. The length of the CDR3 is 12 residues. CDR1 and CDR2 from the germline V gene are SQVTM and ANQGSEA. The CDR3 here is CSVVVRGHEQYF. In DNA form, the CDR3 reads TGCAGCGTTGTAGTCAGGGGCCACGAGCAGTACTTC.

V is TRBV10-3 and J is TRBJ2-7; D is uncertain. V was cut by 7 bases and J by 2 bases, with 15 bases left in between. This CDR3 is built from 14 residues. The V gene's germline CDR1 is ENHRY and CDR2 SYGVKD. The CDR3 reads CAIKLSGEAYEQYF. CDR3 nucleotides: TGTGCCATCAAACTCAGTGGAGAAGCCTACGAGCAGTACTTC.

This clonotype was seen more than once but under ten times. The CDR3 protein is CATSDSYGTGTSSYNEQFF. Here the CDR3 DNA reads TGTGCCACCAGTGATTCTTATGGAACCGGGACTAGTTCCTACAATGAGCAGTTCTTC. The chain recombines TRBV24-1 with TRBJ2-1; TRBD2 agrees at 8 bases. Germline CDR1 reads KGHDR; CDR2 reads SFDVKD. Unmatched junction bases numbered 12, after V lost 2 bases and J lost 1 base. The CDR3 runs to 19 residues.